The 4 T cell receptor beta chains reported below all come from one sample, sequenced in a study of blood T cell repertoires in COVID-19. Profiling relied on immunoSEQ multiplex PCR, and the TCRdb table lists in-frame clones only, not all of them. The sample includes about 120,000 clones, 60% to 80% of them seen just once. Specimen: peripheral blood. The receptors originated from a human donor in a cohort sampled during active COVID-19.

The chain links TRBV5-1 to TRBJ2-5; 13 bases agree with TRBD2. This CDR3 contains 17 residues. After removal of 3 bases from V and 2 bases from J, the junction contained 7 bases not matched to a gene. Germline V gives CDR1 SGHRS, CDR2 YFSETQ. The CDR3 region is CASSSLTSGGPQETQYF. CDR3 DNA: TGCGCCAGCAGCTCGCTGACTAGCGGGGGGCCTCAAGAGACCCAGTACTTC.

This clone was observed a handful of times. This rearrangement joins TRBV28 to TRBJ1-6; 7 bases are shared with TRBD1. J gave up 5 bases and V 6 bases, and 10 bases lay outside the gene matches. The CDR3 is 16 amino acids. In germline, CDR1 is MDHEN, CDR2 SYDVKM. The CDR3 nucleotides read TGTGCCAGCAGCCCTCACAGGGGTCGGGATAATTCACCCCTCCACTTT. This gives the protein CASSPHRGRDNSPLHF.

The CDR3 coding sequence is TGTGCCAGCAGCCGGCAGACTCCCGAGCAGTACTTC. Encoded protein: CASSRQTPEQYF. The V and J genes are TRBV11-3 and TRBJ2-7; D unclear. Germline CDR1 is SGHNT and CDR2 is YENEEA. V shed 5 bases and J shed 6 bases, with 11 bases lying between them. The CDR3 is 12 residues long.

This chain uses TRBV24-1 with TRBJ2-7, with D possibly being TRBD2 (6 bases). Germline values: CDR1 KGHDR, CDR2 SFDVKD. The CDR3 loop spans 15 amino acids. V shed 3 bases and J shed 1 base, with 12 bases lying between them. The CDR3 bases are TGTGCCACCAGTGATGCGGGACCCGGTTCCTACGAGCAGTACTTC. It codes for CATSDAGPGSYEQYF.